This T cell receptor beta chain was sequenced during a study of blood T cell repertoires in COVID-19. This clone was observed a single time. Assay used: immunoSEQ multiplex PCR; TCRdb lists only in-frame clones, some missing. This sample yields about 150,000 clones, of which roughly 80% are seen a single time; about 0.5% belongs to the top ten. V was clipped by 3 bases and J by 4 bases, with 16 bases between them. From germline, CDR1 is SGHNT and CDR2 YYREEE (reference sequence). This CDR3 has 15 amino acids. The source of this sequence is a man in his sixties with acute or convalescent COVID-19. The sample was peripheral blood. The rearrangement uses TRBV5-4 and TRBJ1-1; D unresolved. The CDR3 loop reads CASSSRHLGGTEAFF. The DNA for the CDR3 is TGTGCCAGCAGCTCACGCCACCTCGGTGGCACTGAAGCTTTCTTT.